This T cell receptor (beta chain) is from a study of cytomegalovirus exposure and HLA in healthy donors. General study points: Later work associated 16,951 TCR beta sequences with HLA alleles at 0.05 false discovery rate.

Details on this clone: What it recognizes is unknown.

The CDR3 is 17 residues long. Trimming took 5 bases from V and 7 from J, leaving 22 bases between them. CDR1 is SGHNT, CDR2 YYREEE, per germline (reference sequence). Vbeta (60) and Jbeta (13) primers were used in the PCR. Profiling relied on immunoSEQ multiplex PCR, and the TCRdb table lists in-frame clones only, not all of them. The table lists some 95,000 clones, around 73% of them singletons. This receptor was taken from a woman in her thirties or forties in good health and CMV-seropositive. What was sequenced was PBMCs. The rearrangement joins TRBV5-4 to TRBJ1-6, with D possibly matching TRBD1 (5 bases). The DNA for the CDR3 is TGTGCCAGCAGGTTAGGCGGGGGACTCGGTTTGAATTCACCCCTCCACTTT. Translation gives CASRLGGGLGLNSPLHF. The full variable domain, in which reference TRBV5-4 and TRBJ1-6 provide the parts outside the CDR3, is ETGVTQSPTHLIKTRGQQVTLRCSSQSGHNTVSWYQQALGQGPQFIFQYYREEENGRGNFPPRFSGLQFPNYSSELNVNALELDDSALYLCASRLGGGLGLNSPLHFGNGTRLTVT.